This T cell receptor beta chain derives from a study of CD8 T cells in Susac syndrome (dated 2019 in TCRdb). Some background on the complete study: The study used repertoire sequencing to test whether antigen drove CD8+ T cell activation and differentiation in Susac syndrome.

RNA was extracted using the RNeasy kit, and roughly 0.5 to 1 microgram was reverse transcribed with random hexamers. The immunoSEQ multiplex PCR assay, covering 54 Vbeta and 13 Jbeta segments, was used to amplify TCR beta CDR3 regions. PCR amplification bias was corrected by using a synthetic template baseline for primer optimization and computational correction. The paper's data handling went like this. Reads were annotated to V, D and J genes according to IMGT and were analyzed with immunoSEQ Analyzer, with only productive sequences retained. To calculate clonality, Shannon entropy was normalized by log2 of the number of productive unique sequences and then subtracted from one. For each patient and control, public and private clones were evaluated among the 100 most prevalent clones. A clone was defined as Susac-specific if it was absent from the healthy and MS cohorts, from about 1,100 published viral clones and from other ImmuneACCESS disease sequences. In-frame beta chains were kept once TCRdb had trimmed the public reads at Q25 with fastp and called clones with MiXCR. A single entry per CDR3 protein holds the most common genes and DNA from its merged rows. The V and J calls follow TCRdb's processing rather than the paper's. The table for this sample lists some 130,000 distinct CDR3 sequences; about 95% of them were counted only once. The ten biggest clones cover roughly 0.12% of the sample.

Overall study results and their limits: The study acknowledged that relatively few individuals were included in the TCR sequencing and HLA analysis.

High-throughput TCR beta sequencing profiled peripheral blood CD8+ and CD4+ T cells from healthy donors, Susac syndrome patients and multiple sclerosis patients. Healthy donors were age- and sex-matched controls. CD8+ TEMRA cells were enriched by FACS, while bulk CD8+ and CD4+ T cells were purified by magnetic negative isolation. Blood was collected in EDTA tubes and processed within 24 hours, with PBMCs isolated through density gradient centrifugation. PBMCs intended for TCR sequencing were cryopreserved in liquid nitrogen and thawed later in a water bath at 37 degrees C. A purity of at least 90% was achieved for sorted or isolated CD4+, CD8+ and CD8+ TEMRA cells. To note about this clonotype: The clone's antigen remains unknown. No per-base quality is available; no much larger clone lies one base away.

Sequencing was carried out using CD4+ T cells from PBMCs. The sequence was collected from a human donor in good health.

CDR3 region: CASSPRQLGTETQYF. In nucleotides, the sequence is TGTGCCAGCTCACCACGTCAGCTAGGGACGGAGACCCAGTACTTC. Rearrangement joined TRBV18 to TRBJ2-5; the D region may be TRBD1 or TRBD2, each matching 5 bases equally. CDR1 KGHSH and CDR2 LQKENI are derived from the germline V gene. The V end loses 1 base and the J end loses 5 bases, and a stretch of 14 bases separates them. The CDR3 holds 15 amino acids from the cysteine to the phenylalanine. Only the CDR3 portion is preserved as DNA: 45 bases, with reading frame beginning at the first base. Joined to the reference TRBV18 and TRBJ2-5 proteins, this CDR3 gives the full variable domain: NAGVMQNPRHLVRRRGQEARLRCSPMKGHSHVYWYRQLPEEGLKFMVYLQKENIIDESGMPKERFSAEFPKEGPSILRIQQVVRGDSAAYFCASSPRQLGTETQYFGPGTRLLVL.